This entry features one T cell receptor (beta chain) sequence. Its recognized antigen is unknown. No much larger clone exists at a distance of one base, and base qualities are not known. Taken from the germline V gene, the CDR1 and CDR2 loops are SGHTS and YDEGEE. V is clipped by 7 bases and J by 4 bases, and the sequence between their germline boundaries is 23 bases long. From its cysteine to its phenylalanine, the CDR3 spans 16 amino acids. Only CDR3 DNA remains: 48 bases, in frame from the first base. This sample stems from a study of control samples from healthy donors and cancer patients (dated by TCRdb to the early 2020s). Library preparation employed the immunoSEQ multiplex PCR assay. As stored in TCRdb, this immuneACCESS dataset retains in-frame rearrangements with V and J assigned. A fraction of the clones does not appear; measured against another copy, unresolved V genes explain less than half of the discrepancy, and the remainder lacks a known reason. The table for this sample lists roughly 80,000 clones; approximately 92% of them were counted only once. In total, the top ten clones hold 5.8% of the sample.

This clonotype was sampled from a woman aged 55-69 years in good health. The sequencing input was blood. The chain links TRBV5-8 with TRBJ1-2; D gene: possibly TRBD1, on 6 matching bases. The base sequence is TGTGCCAGCGCCTCAACCGGGACAACCCTCTTCTATGGCTACACCTTC. This encodes CASASTGTTLFYGYTF.